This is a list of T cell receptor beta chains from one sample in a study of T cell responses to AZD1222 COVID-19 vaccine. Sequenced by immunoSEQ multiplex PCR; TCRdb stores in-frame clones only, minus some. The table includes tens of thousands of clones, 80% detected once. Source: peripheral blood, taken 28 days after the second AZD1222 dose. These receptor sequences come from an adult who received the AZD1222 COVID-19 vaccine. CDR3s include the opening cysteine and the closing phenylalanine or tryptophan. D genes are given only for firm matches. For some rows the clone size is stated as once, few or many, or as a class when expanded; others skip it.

CDR3 DNA: TGTGCCAGCAGCTTAGTGGGTATAGCGGGAGGGAACACCGGGGAGCTGTTTTTT
CDR3 protein: CASSLVGIAGGNTGELFF
clone size: .
V gene: TRBV7-2
J gene: TRBJ2-2
D gene: TRBD2

CDR3 DNA: TGTGCCGGGGGGGCTACACAGAATTCACCCCTCCACTTT
CDR3 protein: CAGGATQNSPLHF
clone size: .
V gene: TRBV2
J gene: TRBJ1-6
D gene: .

CDR3 DNA: TGTGCCAGCAGCGCCCCCCCAGCCAATGAGCAGTTCTTC
CDR3 protein: CASSAPPANEQFF
clone size: few
V gene: TRBV9
J gene: TRBJ2-1
D gene: .

CDR3 DNA: TGTGCCAGCAGCCCGGATTCCGGGACAAGGGCCCACGAGCAGTACTTC
CDR3 protein: CASSPDSGTRAHEQYF
clone size: .
V gene: TRBV7-2
J gene: TRBJ2-7
D gene: .

CDR3 DNA: TGTGCCAGGGGGAGACCGGGACTAGCGGGGATCCTACAAGAGACCCAGTACTTC
CDR3 protein: CARGRPGLAGILQETQYF
clone size: .
V gene: TRBV7-9
J gene: TRBJ2-5
D gene: TRBD2

CDR3 DNA: TGTGCCAGCAGCCGAGGGGGCGATGAGCAGTTCTTC
CDR3 protein: CASSRGGDEQFF
clone size: .
V gene: TRBV7-9
J gene: TRBJ2-1
D gene: TRBD1

CDR3 DNA: TGTGCCAGCAGAGAATACGGGACGTCAACTTCCTACGAGCAGTACTTC
CDR3 protein: CASREYGTSTSYEQYF
clone size: .
V gene: TRBV2
J gene: TRBJ2-7
D gene: .

CDR3 DNA: TGTGCCAGCAGCTTAGACGGGGGGAGCCAGCCCCAGCATTTT
CDR3 protein: CASSLDGGSQPQHF
clone size: .
V gene: TRBV7-6
J gene: TRBJ1-5
D gene: .

CDR3 DNA: TGTGCCAGCAGTTACGGCGGGGAACACACCGGGGAGCTGTTTTTT
CDR3 protein: CASSYGGEHTGELFF
clone size: .
V gene: TRBV6-5
J gene: TRBJ2-2
D gene: .

CDR3 DNA: TGTGCCAGCACAGGACAGTTCAACACTGAAGCTTTCTTT
CDR3 protein: CASTGQFNTEAFF
clone size: .
V gene: TRBV6-5
J gene: TRBJ1-1
D gene: .

CDR3 DNA: TGTGCCACCAGCAGAGTCGGGACAGGGTGGGATGAGCAGTTCTTC
CDR3 protein: CATSRVGTGWDEQFF
clone size: .
V gene: TRBV15
J gene: TRBJ2-1
D gene: TRBD1

CDR3 DNA: TGTGCCACCAGTTTGGATAGCGGAGCAAACAATGAGCAGTTCTTC
CDR3 protein: CATSLDSGANNEQFF
clone size: .
V gene: TRBV24-1
J gene: TRBJ2-1
D gene: .

CDR3 DNA: TGTGCCAGCAGTTACCCAGGTCAGCCCCAGCATTTT
CDR3 protein: CASSYPGQPQHF
clone size: .
V gene: TRBV6-5
J gene: TRBJ1-5
D gene: .

CDR3 DNA: TGCGCCAGCAGCACCACAGATACGCAGTATTTT
CDR3 protein: CASSTTDTQYF
clone size: few
V gene: TRBV4-1
J gene: TRBJ2-3
D gene: .

CDR3 DNA: TGTGCCAGCAGCCAGGAGAGGGGGAGGGATATCCCACACGCTGAAGCTTTCTTT
CDR3 protein: CASSQERGRDIPHAEAFF
clone size: .
V gene: TRBV3-1/TRBV3-2
J gene: TRBJ1-1
D gene: .

CDR3 DNA: TGTGCCAGCAGCGCCTACGACGAGACAGGGACTGGCTACACCTTC
CDR3 protein: CASSAYDETGTGYTF
clone size: .
V gene: TRBV5-6
J gene: TRBJ1-2
D gene: TRBD1

CDR3 DNA: TGCGCCAGCAGTGACTACCAGGGATGGAACGAGCAGTACTTC
CDR3 protein: CASSDYQGWNEQYF
clone size: few
V gene: TRBV10-1
J gene: TRBJ2-7
D gene: .

CDR3 DNA: TGTGCCAGTAGTAGGAAATTTATAGGGGAGACCCAGTACTTC
CDR3 protein: CASSRKFIGETQYF
clone size: .
V gene: TRBV19
J gene: TRBJ2-5
D gene: .

CDR3 DNA: TGTGCCAGCAGTTTTCCGGGACTAGCGGGTAGCTCCTACAATGAGCAGTTCTTC
CDR3 protein: CASSFPGLAGSSYNEQFF
clone size: .
V gene: TRBV28
J gene: TRBJ2-1
D gene: TRBD2

CDR3 DNA: TGCAGCGGGGGCGGGGAAAACACCGGGGAGCTGTTTTTT
CDR3 protein: CSGGGENTGELFF
clone size: .
V gene: TRBV29-1
J gene: TRBJ2-2
D gene: .

CDR3 DNA: TGTGCCAGCTCACCACAGGGTGGGGAGACCCAGTACTTC
CDR3 protein: CASSPQGGETQYF
clone size: .
V gene: TRBV18
J gene: TRBJ2-5
D gene: .

CDR3 DNA: TGTGCCAGCACTATCGAGGGCTCGAACACTGAAGCTTTCTTT
CDR3 protein: CASTIEGSNTEAFF
clone size: .
V gene: TRBV3-1/TRBV3-2
J gene: TRBJ1-1
D gene: .